Listed here are 12 T cell receptor beta chains from one sample, sequenced in a study of CD8 T cells in Susac syndrome. Random hexamers were used to reverse transcribe the RNA input (about 0.5 to 1 ug). A single record per CDR3 protein comes from TCRdb applying MiXCR to the immunoSEQ multiplex PCR reads. This sample has about 200,000 distinct CDR3 sequences; around 95% occur once, and the top ten carry 0.093%. What was sequenced was CD4+ T cells from PBMCs. The receptors stem from a human donor with multiple sclerosis.

The CDR3 reads CSARGPEGLNEQFF. The CDR3 region has the DNA TGCAGTGCTAGAGGACCAGAGGGGCTCAATGAGCAGTTCTTC. V is TRBV20-1 and J is TRBJ2-1; D possibly uses TRBD1 or TRBD2 (5 bases each). V was cut by 1 base and J by 6 bases, with 13 bases left in between. The germline gives CDR1 DFQATT, CDR2 SNEGSKA (reference sequence). The CDR3 consists of 14 residues.

The DNA of the CDR3 is TGTGCCAGCTCACTCCAGGTGGAGGGGGATGGCTACACCTTC. Protein: CASSLQVEGDGYTF. This chain links TRBV18 with TRBJ1-2, with D tentatively TRBD1 (6 bases). Germline V gene sequence: CDR1 KGHSH, CDR2 LQKENI. The CDR3 consists of 14 residues. V dropped 4 bases and J dropped 6 bases, with 15 bases sitting between them.

The chain joins TRBV18 to TRBJ2-3, with unresolved D. Trimming took 0 bases from V and 3 from J, leaving 4 bases between them. Germline assignment: CDR1 KGHSH and CDR2 LQKENI. The CDR3 length is 13 residues. The CDR3 loop is CASSPPATDTQYF. The DNA for the CDR3 is TGTGCCAGCTCACCACCGGCTACAGATACGCAGTATTTT. Complete variable domain (other parts from reference TRBV18 and TRBJ2-3): NAGVMQNPRHLVRRRGQEARLRCSPMKGHSHVYWYRQLPEEGLKFMVYLQKENIIDESGMPKERFSAEFPKEGPSILRIQQVVRGDSAAYFCASSPPATDTQYFGPGTRLTVL.

J is TRBJ2-7 and V is TRBV5-4; 8 nucleotides agree with TRBD2. CDR1 and CDR2 from the germline V gene are SGHNT and YYREEE (reference sequence). This CDR3 contains 14 residues. The V and J ends lost 2 bases and 3 bases, in that order; junction bases with no gene match: 4. The CDR3 DNA sequence: TGTGCCAGCAGCTTAGACGGGGGGGACTACGAGCAGTACTTC. The encoded protein is CASSLDGGDYEQYF.

The chain joins TRBV13 to TRBJ1-2; no firm D call. CDR1 is PRHDT, CDR2 FYEKMQ, per germline (reference sequence). Trimming cost V 4 bases and J 4 bases, with 7 bases left between them. The CDR3 consists of 12 residues. The CDR3 sequence is CASSSTSYGYTF. In DNA form, the CDR3 reads TGTGCCAGCAGCTCTACGTCCTATGGCTACACCTTC.

In its sample, this clonotype was seen once. This chain connects TRBV9 to TRBJ2-3, with D perhaps TRBD1 or TRBD2 (5 bases each). V lost 4 bases and J 2 bases, leaving 14 bases between the germline ends. Germline CDR1 is SGDLS and CDR2 is YYNGEE. This CDR3 contains 15 residues. The chain's CDR3 is CASSPPGTFTDTQYF. Here the CDR3 DNA reads TGTGCCAGCAGCCCCCCGGGGACCTTCACAGATACGCAGTATTTT.

This clonotype was observed once. The chain combines TRBV29-1 with TRBJ1-2; D might be TRBD1 (5 bases). The V gene's germline CDR1 is SQVTM and CDR2 ANQGSEA. V gave up 5 bases and J gave up 0 bases, with 7 bases separating them. CDR3 length: 12 amino acids. CDR3 in DNA: TGCAGCGTTATAGGGGCTAACTATGGCTACACCTTC. Its translation is CSVIGANYGYTF.

The chain has TRBV7-8 and TRBJ1-4; no reliable D call. The V end was cut by 4 bases, the J end by 12 bases, with 18 bases between. CDR3 length: 14 amino acids. CDR1 and CDR2 (germline): SGHVS, FQNEAQ. Here the CDR3 DNA reads TGTGCCAGCAGCTCCTACTCAAATACCGGGGAACTGTTTTTT. It encodes CASSSYSNTGELFF.

The V and J genes are TRBV11-3 and TRBJ2-5; the D is unclear. Trimming took off 1 base at V and 0 bases at J, with 9 bases between the two ends. This CDR3 is built from 15 residues. The germline V gene has CDR1 SGHNT and CDR2 YENEEA. The CDR3 DNA follows: TGTGCCAGCAGCTTAGTGGCGGTAGACCAAGAGACCCAGTACTTC. This translates into CASSLVAVDQETQYF.

The V and J genes are TRBV12-3 or TRBV12-4 and TRBJ2-3; D is unclear. Trimming removed 5 bases at V and 2 bases at J, with 17 bases between. The CDR3 contains 16 residues. CDR3 coding DNA: TGTGCCAGCAGTCCCGGACCCGAACGCTTCACAGATACGCAGTATTTT. Translation: CASSPGPERFTDTQYF.

This clonotype appeared once. The junction shows a germline mismatch at one end, possibly a read error. The rearrangement links TRBV29-1 to TRBJ1-1, with D possibly TRBD1 on 5 matching bases. This CDR3 region has 10 residues. Germline lookup yields CDR1 SQVTM and CDR2 ANQGSEA. The CDR3 nucleotides are TGCAGCGTTGTCGGGACTGAAGTTTTCTTT. Amino acids: CSVVGTEVFF.

This chain joins TRBV15 and TRBJ1-2, with D possibly being TRBD1 (5 bases). CDR3 size: 14 residues. The ends were cut back, 0 bases at V and 4 bases at J, with 9 bases in the middle. In germline, CDR1 is LNHNV, CDR2 YYDKDF (reference sequence). For the CDR3, the DNA is TGTGCCACCAGCAGAGATGGGGACGGCTATGGCTACACCTTC. Its translation: CATSRDGDGYGYTF.